This note documents a single T cell receptor (beta chain) sequence. The data were taken from a study of blood T cell repertoires in COVID-19. In the study overall: Sites across the United States, Italy and Spain contributed samples from acute and convalescent COVID-19.

In the original analysis: Researchers report that nucleated cell counts were estimated from reference gene primer amplification. The table came from immunoSEQ multiplex PCR; TCRdb's copy has only in-frame clones and leaves some out. That table is the source of V, J and clone size, and D and trimming were worked out from the DNA. Of fewer than 200,000 clones detected, over 80% appear once; the ten largest clones hold roughly 5%. CDR1 and CDR2 from the germline V gene are LGHNA and YSLEER. CDR3 size: 16 residues. V was cut by 0 bases and J by 6 bases, with 15 bases left in between. The chain is built from TRBV4-3 and TRBJ1-3; D unclear. Sequenced sample: peripheral blood. This receptor was obtained from a woman in her fifties or sixties with acute or convalescent COVID-19. This CDR3 is CASSQDRTGFANTIYF. CDR3 DNA sequence: TGCGCCAGCAGCCAAGATAGGACGGGGTTCGCAAACACCATATATTTT.